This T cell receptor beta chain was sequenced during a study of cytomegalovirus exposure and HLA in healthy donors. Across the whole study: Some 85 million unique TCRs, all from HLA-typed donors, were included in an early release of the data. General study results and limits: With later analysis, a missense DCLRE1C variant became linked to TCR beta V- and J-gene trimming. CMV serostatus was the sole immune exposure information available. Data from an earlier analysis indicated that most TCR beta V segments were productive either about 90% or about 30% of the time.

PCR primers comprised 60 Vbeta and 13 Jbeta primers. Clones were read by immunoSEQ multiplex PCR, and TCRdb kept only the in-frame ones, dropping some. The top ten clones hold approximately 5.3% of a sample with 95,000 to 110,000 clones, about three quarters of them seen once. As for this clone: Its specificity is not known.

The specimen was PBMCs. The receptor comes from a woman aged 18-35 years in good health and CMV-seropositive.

CDR3 protein: CASSPSWDKRLAFF. CDR3 nucleotide sequence: TGTGCCAGCAGCCCCTCATGGGACAAGAGGTTGGCTTTCTTT. V is TRBV9 and J is TRBJ1-1; possibly TRBD1 for D (6 bases). The CDR3 has 14 amino acids. V was pared by 4 bases and J by 11 bases, with 21 bases between. In germline, CDR1 is SGDLS, CDR2 YYNGEE.